Sequencing of this TCR beta chain was carried out in a study of T cells in Graves' hyperthyroidism and ophthalmopathy. Study-wide context: Peripheral blood was obtained at initial diagnosis, preceding any treatment.

With respect to this clonotype: Its antigen remains unidentified.

What was amplified from RNA transcripts were TCR beta CDR3 regions. The HTBI primer set was used in a first-round RT-PCR of the TCR CDR3. MiXCR, applied by TCRdb to the multiplex PCR reads, yields one record per CDR3 protein. Of about 480,000 distinct CDR3 sequences detected, over 13% appear once; the ten largest clones hold about 17%. Study-level findings and limits: Ophthalmopathy cases were set apart from stable hyperthyroidism by a 13 V-J model. Onset of ophthalmopathy came a median about 6.5 months after the model predicted it.

PBMCs were collected from an approximately 9 ml volume of fresh peripheral blood. This sequence originates from a woman aged 18-29 years with Graves' hyperthyroidism. Sequences were obtained from blood.

The CDR3 nucleotides read TGCGCCAGCAGCCAAGAGAGGATGAACACTGAAGCTTTCTTT. Its protein is CASSQERMNTEAFF. The chain carries TRBV4-1 and TRBJ1-1; D is unclear. V lost 0 bases and J 0 bases, leaving 5 bases between the germline ends. The CDR3 consists of 14 residues. CDR1 is MGHRA, CDR2 YSYEKL, per germline.